The entry below describes one T cell receptor beta chain. Its target is not known. Sequencing targeted expressed TCRB transcripts, as all isolated RNA had been reverse transcribed. The repertoire was sequenced with immunoSEQ multiplex PCR; TCRdb's copy has only in-frame clones and lacks some. The table records more than 300,000 clones, about a tenth of them present only once. This sample stems from a study of beta chain features in type 1 diabetes. Study conclusions and caveats: TCRB CDR3s were moderately but significantly shorter in Type 1 diabetes patients in all four CD4+ subsets.

The length of the CDR3 is 13 residues. The germline V gene encodes CDR1 SGHAT and CDR2 FQNNGV. Trimming at V came to 4 bases and at J to 8 bases, leaving 4 bases not matched to a gene. The clonotype comes from a man aged 25 to 40 with type 1 diabetes. Sequencing input: central memory CD4+ T cells from blood. This sequence joins TRBV11-2 and TRBJ2-1; TRBD1 matches 8 bases. CDR3 bases: TGTGCCAGCAGCTCGGGACAGGCCCATGAGCAGTTCTTC. This gives the protein CASSSGQAHEQFF.